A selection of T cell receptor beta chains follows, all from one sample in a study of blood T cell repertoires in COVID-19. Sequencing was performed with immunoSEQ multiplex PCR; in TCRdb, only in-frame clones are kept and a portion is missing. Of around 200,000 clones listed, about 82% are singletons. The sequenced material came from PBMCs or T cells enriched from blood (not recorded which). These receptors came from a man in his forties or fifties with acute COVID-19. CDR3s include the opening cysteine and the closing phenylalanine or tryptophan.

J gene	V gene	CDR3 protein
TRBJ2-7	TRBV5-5	CASSLSQGAQYEQYF
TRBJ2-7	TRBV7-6	CASSFTGTGAGSEQYF
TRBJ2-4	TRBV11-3	CASSLGTSGLNIQYF
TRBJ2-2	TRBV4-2	CASSQDPGLAWNTGELFF
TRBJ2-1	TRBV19	CASSTPGQSYNEQFF
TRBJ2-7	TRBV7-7	CASSLAFGLAYEQYF
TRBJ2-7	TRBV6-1	CASSERGNLVGEQYF
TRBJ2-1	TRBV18	CASSLMMKENEQFF
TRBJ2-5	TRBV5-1	CASTRGGMETQYF
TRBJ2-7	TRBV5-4	CASSFGQGSYEQYF
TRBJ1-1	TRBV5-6	CASSLVQGYTEAFF
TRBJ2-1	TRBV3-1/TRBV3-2	CASMRGGSPNNEQFF
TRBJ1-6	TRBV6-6	CASSGLWTGADSPLHF
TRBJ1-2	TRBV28	CASSFVGGQAGLAGYTF
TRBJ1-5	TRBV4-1	CASSQDWEGRQPQHF
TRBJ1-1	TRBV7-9	CASSPAGQKNTEAFF
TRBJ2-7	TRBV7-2	CASSLEGQGPLISYF
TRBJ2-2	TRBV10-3	CAISESRVQGVSTGELFF
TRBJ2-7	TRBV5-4	CASSLPRDRGFEQYF
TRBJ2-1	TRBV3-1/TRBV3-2	CASGRAREQFF
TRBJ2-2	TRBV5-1	CASFSGTPGANTGELFF
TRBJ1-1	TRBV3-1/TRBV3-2	CASSQDQKSEAFF
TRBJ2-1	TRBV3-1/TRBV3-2	CASSVGQGTNEQFF
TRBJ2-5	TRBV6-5	CASSEGRGTQYF
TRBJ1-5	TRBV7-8	CASSFAGAGQPQHF
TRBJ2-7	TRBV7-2	CASSTGGPYEQYF
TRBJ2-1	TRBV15	CATSRDRLLVNEQFF
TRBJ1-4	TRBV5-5	CASSFRTGVGEKLFF
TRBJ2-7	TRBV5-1	CASSFFGGSTYEQYF
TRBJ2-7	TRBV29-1	CSVRPGTGADEQYF
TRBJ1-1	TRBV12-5	CASGTNRGRNTEAFF
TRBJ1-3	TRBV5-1	CASRSRGTSGNTIYF
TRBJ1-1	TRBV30	CAWSRLRVGTEAFF
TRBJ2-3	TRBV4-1	CASSMGATDTQYF
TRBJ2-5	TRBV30	CAWSVDRGIETQYF
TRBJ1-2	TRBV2	CASSVDRNYGYTF
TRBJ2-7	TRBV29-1	CSVVLDTGGRYEQYF
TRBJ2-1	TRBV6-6	CASISFDSEQFF
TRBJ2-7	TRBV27	CASSLAGFPYEQYF
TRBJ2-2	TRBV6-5	CASSQTQAPGELFF
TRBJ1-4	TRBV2	CASKWEPREKLFF
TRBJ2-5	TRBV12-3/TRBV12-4	CASSPLEGTQYF
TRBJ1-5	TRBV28	CASLSGGRNQPQHF
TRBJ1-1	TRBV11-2	CASSPPDREPEAFF
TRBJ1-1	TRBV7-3	CASSLTSDTLNTEAFF
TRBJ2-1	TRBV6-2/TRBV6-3	CASSYSIWSSSGSSYNEQFF
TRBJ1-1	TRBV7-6	CASSSGQGDLAAFF
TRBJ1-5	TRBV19	CASSIGGHQPQHF
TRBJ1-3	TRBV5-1	CASGVGGPGNTIYF
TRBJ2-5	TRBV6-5	CASRPYSGLGETQYF
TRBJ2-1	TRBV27	CASSSLSGRGNEQFF
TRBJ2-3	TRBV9	CASSVQAGEAQYF
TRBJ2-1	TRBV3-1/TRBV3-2	CASSQDGAGSYNEQFF
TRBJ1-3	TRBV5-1	CASSVGQGSGNTIYF